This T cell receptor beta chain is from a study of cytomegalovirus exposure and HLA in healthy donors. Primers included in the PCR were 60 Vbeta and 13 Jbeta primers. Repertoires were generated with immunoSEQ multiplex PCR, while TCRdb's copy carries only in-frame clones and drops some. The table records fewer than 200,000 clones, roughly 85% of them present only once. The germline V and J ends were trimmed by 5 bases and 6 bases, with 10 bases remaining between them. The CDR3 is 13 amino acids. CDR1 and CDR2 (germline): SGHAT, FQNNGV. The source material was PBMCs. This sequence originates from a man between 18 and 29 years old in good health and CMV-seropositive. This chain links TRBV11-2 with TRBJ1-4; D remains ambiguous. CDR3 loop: CASSLSGHEKLFF. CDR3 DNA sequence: TGTGCCAGCAGCCTCAGCGGGCATGAAAAACTGTTTTTT.